The 8 T cell receptor beta chains presented below share a single source sample, sequenced in a study of shared clonotypes between healthy human individuals (dated by TCRdb to 2020 to 2021). Library preparation employed the immunoSEQ multiplex PCR assay. TCRdb holds this immuneACCESS table with in-frame rearrangements only. Some clones are missing; in checked studies, unresolved V genes explain under half, and the rest has no known cause. The sample contains hundreds of thousands of clones, roughly 77% of them found a single time. The ten top clones hold roughly an eighth of the sample. The sequenced material came from PBMCs. The receptors stem from a woman aged 40 to 55 in good health. Some clones in this sample may be carry-over from other donors' samples.

The V and J genes are TRBV19 and TRBJ2-3; 9 bases are a match to TRBD2. In germline, CDR1 is LNHDA, CDR2 SQIVND (reference sequence). V trimming: 4 bases; J trimming: 4 bases; junction bases outside the gene matches: 6. This CDR3 region has 15 residues. The CDR3 bases are TGTGCCAGTAGTAGTAGCGGGAGAGGCGCAGATACGCAGTATTTT. This encodes CASSSSGRGADTQYF.

As concerns this clone: The same CDR3 can be traced to other DNA sequences in this sample. V is TRBV5-1 and J is TRBJ2-3; maybe TRBD2 (6 bases). The length of the CDR3 is 14 residues. Trimming shortened V by 4 bases and J by 1 base, and 10 bases separated the two germline ends. The V gene's germline CDR1 is SGHRS and CDR2 YFSETQ. The DNA for the CDR3 is TGCGCCAGCAGCCTGGGGGGTGGCACAGATACGCAGTATTTT. Encoded protein: CASSLGGGTDTQYF.

The chain has TRBV29-1 and TRBJ2-2; 12 nucleotides align to TRBD1. The CDR3 runs to 15 residues. V gave up 7 bases and J gave up 1 base; unmatched junction bases: 4. The V gene's germline CDR1 is SQVTM and CDR2 ANQGSEA. The CDR3 region has the DNA TGCAGCGCCGGGACAGGGGGCCTGAACACCGGGGAGCTGTTTTTT. Translated: CSAGTGGLNTGELFF.

Details on this clone: At the DNA level, this CDR3 is encoded by other sequences in the same sample as well. This chain links TRBV18 with TRBJ1-5; no firm D call. This CDR3 region has 13 residues. V lost 1 base and J lost 4, with 5 bases in between. Looked up from germline, CDR1 is KGHSH and CDR2 is LQKENI. This CDR3 reads CASSPRGNQPQHF. Here the CDR3 DNA reads TGTGCCAGCTCACCACGAGGGAATCAGCCCCAGCATTTT.

This clone was counted only a few times. The chain couples TRBV4-2 to TRBJ2-5, with D uncertain. With 0 bases removed from V and 4 bases from J, the gap between germline ends came to 9 bases. The germline CDR1 and CDR2 sequences are LGHNA and YNFKEQ. This CDR3 has 14 amino acids. The chain's CDR3 is CASSQDEVSETQYF. Written as DNA, the CDR3 is TGTGCCAGCAGCCAAGATGAGGTTTCAGAGACCCAGTACTTC.

This chain's CDR3 is CASRPKGLRSTDTQYF. The CDR3 bases are TGTGCCAGCAGACCCAAAGGATTGCGAAGCACAGATACGCAGTATTTT. The chain has TRBV2 and TRBJ2-3; the D is unclear. In germline, CDR1 is SNHLY, CDR2 FYNNEI. The CDR3 is 16 residues long. V was trimmed by 6 bases and J by 0 bases, leaving 16 bases between them.

The rearrangement links TRBV29-1 to TRBJ2-1; possibly TRBD2 for D (6 bases). Trimming took 7 bases from V and 5 from J, leaving 15 bases between them. Per the germline V gene, CDR1 is SQVTM and CDR2 is ANQGSEA. The CDR3 has 13 residues. CDR3 sequence (DNA): TGCAGCGGGGAGGCCAAGCGAAACAATGAGCAGTTCTTC. Translating gives CSGEAKRNNEQFF.

The chain employs TRBV27 and TRBJ2-1; 10 bases map to TRBD1. The ends lost 1 base at V and 3 bases at J; junction bases unmatched: 6. Germline lookup yields CDR1 MNHEY and CDR2 SMNVEV (reference sequence). CDR3 length: 17 residues. This CDR3 is CASSLWLRDRGYNEQFF. CDR3 bases: TGTGCCAGCAGTTTATGGCTACGGGACAGGGGCTACAATGAGCAGTTCTTC.